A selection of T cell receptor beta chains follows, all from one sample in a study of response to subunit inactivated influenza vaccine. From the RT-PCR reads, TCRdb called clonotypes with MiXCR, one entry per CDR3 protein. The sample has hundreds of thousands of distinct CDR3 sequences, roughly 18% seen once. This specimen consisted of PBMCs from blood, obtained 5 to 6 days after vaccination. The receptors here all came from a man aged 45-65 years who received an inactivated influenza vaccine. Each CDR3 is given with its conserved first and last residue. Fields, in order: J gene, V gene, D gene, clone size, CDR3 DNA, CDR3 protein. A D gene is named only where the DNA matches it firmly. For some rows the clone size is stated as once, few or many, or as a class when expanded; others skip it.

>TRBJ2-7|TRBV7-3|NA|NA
TGTGCCAGCAGCTTAAATGCAGCTACCTCCTACGAGCAGTACTTC
CASSLNAATSYEQYF
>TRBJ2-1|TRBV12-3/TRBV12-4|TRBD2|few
TGTGCCAGCAGTCGGACTAGCGGGAGAAACAATGAGCAGTTCTTC
CASSRTSGRNNEQFF
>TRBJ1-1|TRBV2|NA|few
TGTGCCAGCCACAGGGAGGAAGGCACTGAAGCTTTCTTT
CASHREEGTEAFF
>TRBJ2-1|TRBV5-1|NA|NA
TGCGCCAGCAGCTGGGGGGCGCGGCGGGATCTCAATGAGCAGTTCTTC
CASSWGARRDLNEQFF
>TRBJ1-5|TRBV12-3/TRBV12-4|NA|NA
TGTGCCAGCAGTTTAGACTTTGGGACTAGCAATCAGCCCCAGCATTTT
CASSLDFGTSNQPQHF
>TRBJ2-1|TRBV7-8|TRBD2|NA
TGTGCCAGCAGCTTAGGGGGACTAGCGGGAGGGTATGAGCAGTTCTTC
CASSLGGLAGGYEQFF
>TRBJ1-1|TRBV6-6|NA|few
TGTGCCAGCAGGGGACCGGGGACTGAAGCTTTCTTT
CASRGPGTEAFF
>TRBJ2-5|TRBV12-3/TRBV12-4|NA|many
TGTGCCAGCAGTCCCGGGAGCCCAGAGACCCAGTACTTC
CASSPGSPETQYF
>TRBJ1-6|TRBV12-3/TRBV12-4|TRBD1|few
TGTGCCAGCAGTTCAGGGGGAGGAAATTCACCCCTCCACTTT
CASSSGGGNSPLHF
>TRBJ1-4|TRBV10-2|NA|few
TGCGCCAGCAGTGACTATCGACCAGGAATGACAGGAAAACTGTTTTTT
CASSDYRPGMTGKLFF
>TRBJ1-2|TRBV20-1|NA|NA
TGCAGTGGGAGCACAGACAGTGGCTACACCTTC
CSGSTDSGYTF
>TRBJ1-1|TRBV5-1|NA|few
TGCGCCAGCAGCTTGGGGCAGGGCGGTGGCACTGAAGCTTTCTTT
CASSLGQGGGTEAFF